This passage covers 7 T cell receptor beta chains from one sample sequenced in a study of T cell repertoires in cytomegalovirus infection. Each CDR3 protein gets one entry after TCRdb re-called the reads with MiXCR. Of some 500,000 distinct CDR3 sequences in the sample, about 40% were seen once. Their specific antigens are unknown. The material was cultured PBMCs, obtained from culture after CMV antigen stimulation. These receptors were obtained from a human donor in good health (CMV status not recorded). Some clones in this sample may be carry-over from other donors' samples.

This clonotype was counted at least ten times. The J gene is TRBJ2-2, the V gene TRBV7-2; a possible D gene is TRBD2 (6 bases). V shed 3 bases and J shed 1 base, with 9 bases lying between them. The CDR3 extends over 15 amino acids. Germline CDR1 SGHTA, CDR2 FQGNSA. CDR3 bases: TGTGCCAGCAGCTTCTCGCGGGAGAACACCGGGGAGCTGTTTTTT. It encodes CASSFSRENTGELFF.

This clonotype has more than one count but fewer than ten. The CDR3 sequence is CASSQEGGVFGNQPQHF. The CDR3 bases are TGTGCCAGCAGCCAGGAGGGGGGGGTGTTCGGCAATCAGCCCCAGCATTTT. The chain uses TRBV12-3 or TRBV12-4 and TRBJ1-5; tentatively, D is TRBD1 (6 bases). Trimming removed 6 bases from V and 2 bases from J, with 20 bases in between. The CDR3 contains 17 residues.

This chain joins TRBV15 and TRBJ2-3; D tentatively fits TRBD1 or TRBD2 (6 bases each). Germline V gene lookup returns CDR1 LNHNV and CDR2 YYDKDF (reference sequence). The CDR3 extends over 18 amino acids. V lost 5 bases and J 0 bases, leaving 21 bases between the germline ends. This chain's CDR3 is CATSRGGRNRFSTDTQYF. The CDR3 region has the DNA TGTGCCACCAGCCGAGGGGGGAGGAACAGGTTTAGCACAGATACGCAGTATTTT.

This clonotype was picked up a small number of times. The chain employs TRBV7-9 and TRBJ1-3; 9 bases map to TRBD1. In germline, CDR1 is SEHNR, CDR2 FQNEAQ (reference sequence). CDR3 size: 18 residues. The V gene end was trimmed by 4 bases and the J gene end by 0 bases; junction bases not matched to a gene: 10. DNA of the CDR3: TGTGCCAGCAGCTCTTTACCGGGACAGGGTAGCTCTGGAAACACCATATATTTT. It translates to CASSSLPGQGSSGNTIYF.

This chain uses TRBV19 with TRBJ2-3; 10 nucleotides align to TRBD2. There are 17 residues in the CDR3. V gave up 1 base and J gave up 0 bases; unmatched junction bases: 4. Germline V gene sequence: CDR1 LNHDA, CDR2 SQIVND (reference sequence). CDR3 protein: CASSIARTSGSTDTQYF. DNA of the CDR3: TGTGCCAGTAGTATAGCCCGGACTAGCGGAAGCACAGATACGCAGTATTTT.

This clonotype appeared many times. The rearrangement links TRBV7-2 to TRBJ1-1, with 8 bases that match TRBD1. V was pared by 5 bases and J by 1 base, with 6 bases of the junction left unmatched. Per the germline V gene, CDR1 is SGHTA and CDR2 is FQGNSA. The CDR3 is 15 amino acids. DNA for the CDR3: TGTGCCAGCAGCACACGACAGGGGTCGAACACTGAAGCTTTCTTT. Translated: CASSTRQGSNTEAFF.

The V gene is TRBV10-3, the J gene TRBJ1-1; D may be TRBD1 (6 bases). V lost 2 bases, J lost 11 bases, and 21 bases lay in between. The CDR3 runs 15 residues. Per germline, CDR1 ENHRY and CDR2 SYGVKD. The CDR3 region is CAISEGTGEPRGAFF. CDR3 coding DNA: TGTGCCATCAGTGAGGGGACCGGGGAGCCGAGGGGGGCTTTCTTT.